These T cell receptor beta chains were read from a single sample in a study of shared clonotypes between healthy human individuals. The assay was immunoSEQ multiplex PCR, and TCRdb's table has in-frame clones only and misses some. Of about 1.1 million clones in the sample, approximately 80% were seen once. The source material was memory CD4+ T cells from PBMCs. These receptor sequences come from a man between 18 and 35 years old in good health. Some clones in this sample may be carry-over from other donors' samples. Both conserved end residues are part of each CDR3. Each record gives: V gene, D gene, CDR3 length, J gene, clone size, CDR3 protein, CDR3 DNA. A D gene is named only where the DNA matches it firmly. The size of a clone is reported for some rows only, either as once, few or many, or as a class for expanded clones.

TRBV28	NA	13	TRBJ2-7	NA	CASTSLNYEPQYF	TGTGCCAGCACCTCGCTTAACTACGAGCCGCAGTACTTC
TRBV5-1	NA	15	TRBJ1-2	NA	CASSLGLQDLYGYTF	TGCGCCAGCAGCTTGGGATTACAAGACCTCTATGGCTACACCTTC
TRBV19	TRBD1	13	TRBJ1-1	NA	CASRRTGGTEAFF	TGTGCCAGTAGGAGGACAGGGGGCACTGAAGCTTTCTTT
TRBV29-1	TRBD2	14	TRBJ2-3	NA	CSVEELAGADTQYF	TGCAGCGTTGAAGAGTTAGCGGGAGCAGATACGCAGTATTTT
TRBV30	NA	14	TRBJ2-2	NA	CALGRGANTGELFF	TGTGCCTTGGGAAGGGGGGCGAACACCGGGGAGCTGTTTTTT
TRBV28	NA	15	TRBJ1-1	once	CASRPRDNGGTEAFF	TGTGCCAGCAGACCCCGGGACAACGGAGGCACTGAAGCTTTCTTT
TRBV28	NA	12	TRBJ2-7	NA	CASEGQSYEQYF	TGTGCCAGCGAGGGTCAGTCCTACGAGCAGTACTTC
TRBV23-1	NA	15	TRBJ1-2	NA	CASSQSGHSRIGYTF	TGCGCCAGCAGTCAATCGGGCCACTCAAGGATTGGCTACACCTTC
TRBV7-2	NA	15	TRBJ2-5	NA	CASSPRPGTQETQYF	TGTGCCAGCAGCCCCCGACCCGGGACTCAAGAGACCCAGTACTTC
TRBV19	NA	15	TRBJ1-2	NA	CASTSVHRRFYGYTF	TGTGCCAGTACCTCGGTCCACAGGAGATTTTATGGCTACACCTTC
TRBV28	TRBD1	15	TRBJ1-2	NA	CASSLGDREPYGYTF	TGTGCCAGCAGTTTAGGGGACAGGGAACCCTATGGCTACACCTTC
TRBV27	NA	16	TRBJ2-7	NA	CASSLGWGQSEAEQYF	TGTGCCAGCAGTTTGGGTTGGGGCCAGTCGGAGGCCGAGCAGTACTTC
TRBV28	TRBD1	13	TRBJ1-2	NA	CASRSGTDYGYTF	TGTGCCAGCAGATCCGGGACAGACTATGGCTACACCTTC
TRBV27	TRBD2	14	TRBJ2-7	NA	CASSSSGGSYEQYF	TGTGCCAGCAGTTCCAGCGGGGGCTCCTACGAGCAGTACTTC
TRBV5-1	TRBD1	13	TRBJ2-5	NA	CASSPGQRETQYF	TGCGCCAGCAGCCCGGGACAGCGGGAGACCCAGTACTTC
TRBV7-8	NA	15	TRBJ1-2	NA	CASSPSGRLTYGYTF	TGTGCCAGCAGCCCCTCAGGCCGGCTAACCTATGGCTACACCTTC
TRBV29-1	TRBD1	16	TRBJ1-4	NA	CSVFVTGGVTNEKLFF	TGCAGCGTTTTTGTGACAGGGGGCGTAACTAATGAAAAACTGTTTTTT
TRBV30	NA	14	TRBJ1-4	NA	CAWHLPPANEKLFF	TGTGCCTGGCACCTACCACCGGCTAATGAAAAACTGTTTTTT
TRBV13	TRBD1	16	TRBJ2-6	NA	CASSFKTGSGANVLTF	TGTGCCAGCAGCTTTAAGACAGGGTCTGGGGCCAACGTCCTGACTTTC
TRBV7-9	NA	16	TRBJ1-4	NA	CASSTGGITTNEKLFF	TGTGCCAGCAGCACAGGCGGGATCACAACTAATGAAAAACTGTTTTTT
TRBV25-1	TRBD1	15	TRBJ2-7	NA	CASSEATGPLYEQYF	TGTGCCAGCAGTGAAGCGACAGGGCCTCTCTACGAGCAGTACTTC
TRBV28	NA	12	TRBJ2-7	NA	CASSSDRYEQYF	TGTGCCAGCAGTTCGGACAGATACGAGCAGTACTTC
TRBV19	NA	14	TRBJ2-7	NA	CASSTYRSSYEQYF	TGTGCCAGTAGTACATACAGAAGCTCCTACGAGCAGTACTTC
TRBV9	TRBD2	16	TRBJ2-7	few	CASSPGTSGTPYEQYF	TGTGCCAGCAGCCCAGGGACTAGCGGGACTCCCTACGAGCAGTACTTC
TRBV2	TRBD1	15	TRBJ1-2	NA	CASTAGGWINYGYTF	TGTGCCAGCACCGCAGGGGGTTGGATAAACTATGGCTACACCTTC
TRBV2	TRBD2	16	TRBJ2-5	once	CASIRSGVGSQETQYF	TGTGCCAGCATCAGGAGCGGGGTGGGTTCCCAAGAGACCCAGTACTTC
TRBV5-1	TRBD1	14	TRBJ2-7	once	CASSSWDRGREAYF	TGCGCCAGCAGCTCCTGGGACAGGGGACGTGAAGCGTACTTC
TRBV5-1	TRBD1	15	TRBJ2-2	NA	CASSVGQQNRGELFF	TGCGCCAGCAGCGTGGGACAGCAGAATCGTGGGGAGCTGTTTTTT
TRBV10-1	NA	13	TRBJ1-4	NA	CASSDGPLEKLFF	TGCGCCAGCAGTGACGGCCCTTTAGAAAAACTGTTTTTT
TRBV5-6	NA	16	TRBJ2-3	many	CASSRTWTVNTDTQYF	TGTGCCAGCAGCCGGACATGGACTGTAAACACAGATACGCAGTATTTT
TRBV7-9	NA	15	TRBJ2-7	few	CASSFLQGSPYEQYF	TGTGCCAGCAGCTTTCTCCAGGGGTCGCCCTACGAGCAGTACTTC
TRBV10-3	NA	13	TRBJ1-2	NA	CAISETAASGYTF	TGTGCCATCAGTGAGACGGCGGCGAGCGGCTACACCTTC